Presented here are 20 T cell receptor beta chains from one specimen sequenced in a study of blood T cells in healthy people across ages. Alongside a J-beta primer mix, a sample-barcoded 5' primer served in a second PCR lasting about 7 to 12 cycles. TCRdb re-called the 5' RACE reads through MiXCR, storing one row per CDR3 protein. The sample holds roughly 1,300,000 distinct CDR3 sequences, around 59% seen once. Sequencing was done on a sample of blood. The source of these receptors is a man aged 18 to 29 in good health.

The gene calls are TRBV27 and TRBJ2-7; no firm D call. The V and J ends lost 6 bases and 2 bases respectively, with 17 bases between them. The CDR3 is 15 amino acids. CDR1 MNHEY and CDR2 SMNVEV come from the germline V gene (reference sequence). CDR3 sequence: CASRIKPDATYEQYF. Here the CDR3 DNA reads TGTGCCAGCAGAATCAAACCGGACGCAACCTACGAGCAGTACTTC.

The genes are TRBV4-1 and TRBJ2-1; no clear D gene. The germline V and J ends were trimmed by 5 bases and 8 bases, with 13 bases remaining between them. The CDR3 sequence is 13 residues long. The germline V gene has CDR1 MGHRA and CDR2 YSYEKL. The CDR3 DNA reads as TGCGCCAGCAGCAGGCCGAGCTGGGATGAGCAGTTCTTC. As protein: CASSRPSWDEQFF.

V gene TRBV4-3 combines with J gene TRBJ2-7; D may correspond to TRBD1 or TRBD2 (6 bases each). The CDR3 is 16 residues long. Germline values: CDR1 LGHNA, CDR2 YSLEER. V dropped 0 bases and J dropped 2 bases, with 14 bases sitting between them. CDR3 nucleotide sequence: TGCGCCAGCAGCCAAGATCCGGGGGCTGGGCCCTACGAGCAGTACTTC. Amino acids: CASSQDPGAGPYEQYF.

The chain employs TRBV10-3 and TRBJ2-2; D is unresolved. V gave up 8 bases and J gave up 4 bases, with 8 bases separating them. CDR3 size: 12 residues. Looked up from germline, CDR1 is ENHRY and CDR2 is SYGVKD. As DNA, the CDR3 is TGTGCCATCGGGGATTTCACCGGGGAGCTGTTTTTT. It encodes CAIGDFTGELFF.

This chain joins TRBV12-3 or TRBV12-4 and TRBJ2-7; 7 bases map to TRBD2. V gave up 5 bases and J gave up 0 bases; unmatched junction bases: 16. This CDR3 is 18 amino acids long. The CDR3 here is CASSRDLGNSGFSYEQYF. The CDR3 bases are TGTGCCAGCAGTCGCGACCTGGGGAATAGCGGGTTCTCCTACGAGCAGTACTTC.

This clonotype was seen only a few times. This sequence joins TRBV29-1 and TRBJ2-1, with 11 positions matching TRBD2. Germline trimming cut 8 bases from V and 9 bases from J; bases unmatched to any gene: 9. Looked up from germline, CDR1 is SQVTM and CDR2 is ANQGSEA. The length of the CDR3 is 13 residues. CDR3 region: CSYIPGLAGEQFF. The DNA of the CDR3 is TGCAGCTATATCCCTGGACTAGCGGGTGAGCAGTTCTTC.

This sequence joins TRBV5-4 and TRBJ2-1; tentatively, D is TRBD1 or TRBD2 (6 bases each). With 0 bases removed from V and 0 bases from J, the gap between germline ends came to 13 bases. Germline assignment: CDR1 SGHNT and CDR2 YYREEE (reference sequence). The CDR3 runs 17 residues. The CDR3 DNA sequence: TGTGCCAGCAGCTTGGCCTGGAGGGGGAGCTCCTACAATGAGCAGTTCTTC. Protein: CASSLAWRGSSYNEQFF.

The rearrangement uses TRBV3-1 and TRBJ2-5; no clear D gene. Per germline, CDR1 LGHDT and CDR2 YNNKEL (reference sequence). The CDR3 runs to 13 residues. With 3 bases removed from V and 8 bases from J, the gap between germline ends came to 13 bases. The CDR3 reads CASSHAARGTQYF. The CDR3 coding sequence is TGTGCCAGCAGCCATGCGGCCCGCGGAACCCAGTACTTC.

V gene TRBV30 combines with J gene TRBJ2-5; D uncertain. CDR3 size: 14 residues. CDR1 GTSNPN and CDR2 SVGIG come from the germline V gene (reference sequence). V lost 0 bases to trimming and J lost 5 bases, with 13 bases between them. For the CDR3, the DNA is TGTGCCTGGAGTGTGGACCGAGGTGGCGAGACCCAGTACTTC. It translates to CAWSVDRGGETQYF.

This rearrangement joins TRBV27 to TRBJ2-5; D is possibly TRBD2 (6 bases). Germline V gives CDR1 MNHEY, CDR2 SMNVEV (reference sequence). Deletions cut 2 bases from V and 5 bases from J, with 15 bases between. The CDR3 loop spans 15 amino acids. The CDR3 loop reads CASSLDRGLTETQYF. The CDR3 bases are TGTGCCAGCAGTTTAGACCGGGGACTTACCGAGACCCAGTACTTC.

This clonotype was picked up many times. The chain recombines TRBV11-2 with TRBJ2-7; D is uncertain. V gave up 0 bases and J gave up 5 bases, with 11 bases separating them. CDR3 length: 14 residues. CDR1 and CDR2 from the germline V gene are SGHAT and FQNNGV. CDR3 residues: CASSLDLASDEQYF. Here the CDR3 DNA reads TGTGCCAGCAGCTTAGACTTAGCCTCTGACGAGCAGTACTTC.

This clonotype has just a few counts. The gene calls are TRBV20-1 and TRBJ1-6; possible D gene TRBD1, 5 bases. There are 13 residues in the CDR3. Between the trimmed V and J ends, which lost 2 bases and 10 bases, there was a span of 12 bases. Germline V CDR1 and CDR2: DFQATT, SNEGSKA (reference sequence). The CDR3 bases are TGCAGTGCTAGACGGCAGGGCAACTCACCCCTCCACTTT. Translated, it gives CSARRQGNSPLHF.

V is TRBV20-1 and J is TRBJ2-3; 8 positions match TRBD2. The germline V gene has CDR1 DFQATT and CDR2 SNEGSKA (reference sequence). This CDR3 has 14 residues. DNA for the CDR3: TGCAGCGCCGAAGCGGGAGCCGGCACAGATACGCAGTATTTT. Translated, it gives CSAEAGAGTDTQYF.

This clonotype came up a few times. CDR3 sequence (DNA): TGTGCCAGCAGTTCTAATCGTCGGGAACCCGGGATCGATGAGCAGTTCTTC. The encoded protein is CASSSNRREPGIDEQFF. V usage is TRBV27 and J usage is TRBJ2-1, with TRBD2 as a possible D gene (5 bases). Per germline, CDR1 MNHEY and CDR2 SMNVEV (reference sequence). CDR3 length: 17 residues. The V end was cut by 4 bases, the J end by 8 bases, with 24 bases between.

The J gene is TRBJ2-5, the V gene TRBV7-9; tentatively, D is TRBD2 (6 bases). This CDR3 region has 15 residues. Germline CDR1 reads SEHNR; CDR2 reads FQNEAQ (reference sequence). The V gene lost 7 bases and the J gene lost 3 bases, with 18 bases spanning the gap. CDR3 coding DNA: TGTGCCAGCACAATGCTGACTAGACCAAAAGAGACCCAGTACTTC. The encoded protein is CASTMLTRPKETQYF. Supplemented by reference TRBV7-9 and TRBJ2-5, the full variable domain reads DTGVSQNPRHKITKRGQNVTFRCDPISEHNRLYWYRQTLGQGPEFLTYFQNEAQLEKSRLLSDRFSAERPKGSFSTLEIQRTEQGDSAMYLCASTMLTRPKETQYFGPGTRLLVL.

V is TRBV6-6 and J is TRBJ2-6, with D possibly being TRBD2 (6 bases). V was cut by 6 bases and J by 0 bases, with 12 bases left in between. CDR1 MNHNY and CDR2 SVGAGI come from the germline V gene (reference sequence). The CDR3 covers 16 residues. CDR3 loop: CASSSRGPSGANVLTF. The CDR3, as DNA: TGTGCCAGCAGCTCGCGGGGCCCCTCTGGGGCCAACGTCCTGACTTTC.

This chain uses TRBV7-2 with TRBJ2-3; TRBD2 matches 10 bases. This CDR3 comprises 16 residues. CDR1 is SGHTA and CDR2 is FQGNSA in the germline V gene. The V and J ends lost 2 bases and 3 bases, in that order; junction bases with no gene match: 5. Written as DNA, the CDR3 is TGTGCCAGCAGCTTATTTGCTAGCGGGAGTACAGATACGCAGTATTTT. It specifies CASSLFASGSTDTQYF.

V gene TRBV15 combines with J gene TRBJ2-7; D not certain. Trimming removed 0 bases at V and 2 bases at J, with 14 bases between. CDR3 length: 16 amino acids. Germline assignment: CDR1 LNHNV and CDR2 YYDKDF (reference sequence). The CDR3 bases are TGTGCCACCAGCAGAGATTTACGGCAGAAAACCTACGAGCAGTACTTC. Translation gives CATSRDLRQKTYEQYF.

This chain links TRBV13 with TRBJ2-7, with 9 bases fitting TRBD1. The J call may be faulty, since TRBJ2-5 better matches the DNA end. From germline, CDR1 is PRHDT and CDR2 FYEKMQ (reference sequence). The CDR3 sequence is 15 residues long. The CDR3 spells CASTLGGQGIQTQYF. In DNA form, the CDR3 reads TGTGCCAGTACCCTGGGGGGACAGGGCATACAGACCCAGTACTTC.

CDR3 loop: CASSYSRGLPGQETQYF. Written as DNA, the CDR3 is TGTGCCAGCAGTTACTCAAGGGGCCTCCCGGGACAAGAGACCCAGTACTTC. J is TRBJ2-5 and V is TRBV6-6; either TRBD1 or TRBD2 may fit D (5 bases each). The CDR3 spans 17 residues. V was trimmed by 0 bases and J by 2 bases, leaving 16 bases between them. Germline-derived CDR1 and CDR2 are MNHNY and SVGAGI (reference sequence).